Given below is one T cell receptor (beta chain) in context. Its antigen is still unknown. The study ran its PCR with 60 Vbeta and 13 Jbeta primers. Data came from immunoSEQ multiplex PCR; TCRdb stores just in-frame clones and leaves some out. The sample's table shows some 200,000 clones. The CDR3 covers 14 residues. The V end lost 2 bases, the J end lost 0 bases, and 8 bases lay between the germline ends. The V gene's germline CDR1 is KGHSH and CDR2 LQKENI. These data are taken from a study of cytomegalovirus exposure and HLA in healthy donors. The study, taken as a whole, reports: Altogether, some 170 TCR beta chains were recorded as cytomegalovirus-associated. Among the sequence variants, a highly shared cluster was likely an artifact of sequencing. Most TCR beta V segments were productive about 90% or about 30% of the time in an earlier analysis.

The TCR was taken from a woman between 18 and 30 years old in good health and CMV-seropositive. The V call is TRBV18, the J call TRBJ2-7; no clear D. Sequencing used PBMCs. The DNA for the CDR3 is TGTGCCAGCTCACCAATCGCAGACTCCTACGAGCAGTACTTC. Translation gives CASSPIADSYEQYF. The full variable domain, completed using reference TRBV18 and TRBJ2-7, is NAGVMQNPRHLVRRRGQEARLRCSPMKGHSHVYWYRQLPEEGLKFMVYLQKENIIDESGMPKERFSAEFPKEGPSILRIQQVVRGDSAAYFCASSPIADSYEQYFGPGTRLTVT.